Listed here are 22 T cell receptor beta chains from one sample, sequenced in a study of T cell changes during pregnancy in multiple sclerosis. The assay was immunoSEQ multiplex PCR, and TCRdb's table has in-frame clones only and misses some. The sample carries some 77,000 clones, over 85% recorded once. Sequences were derived from peripheral blood, sampled in the second trimester of pregnancy. The receptors come from a female donor in good health, enrolled as a control in a pregnancy study.

The chain couples TRBV5-1 to TRBJ2-3; TRBD2 is a possible D gene (5 bases). With 1 base removed from V and 6 bases from J, the gap between germline ends came to 15 bases. CDR3 size: 15 residues. Germline CDR1 is SGHRS and CDR2 is YFSETQ. DNA of the CDR3: TGCGCCAGCAGCTTGACGATGAGGGCTGAGGATACGCAGTATTTT. As protein: CASSLTMRAEDTQYF.

The rearrangement uses TRBV11-1 and TRBJ2-7; D is possibly TRBD1 (6 bases). Germline values: CDR1 SGHAT, CDR2 FQDESV (reference sequence). This CDR3 has 15 amino acids. With 5 bases removed from V and 3 bases from J, the gap between germline ends came to 17 bases. The CDR3 DNA reads TGTGCCAGCAGCCCGCCCGGACAGCAATTCTACGAGCAGTACTTC. It specifies CASSPPGQQFYEQYF.

J is TRBJ2-1 and V is TRBV9, with TRBD2 matching 10 bases. V shed 0 bases and J 8 bases; nucleotides not matched to a gene: 5. Germline CDR1 reads SGDLS; CDR2 reads YYNGEE. The CDR3 sequence is 15 residues long. CDR3 amino acids: CASSVGVAGGYEQFF. In DNA, the CDR3 is TGTGCCAGCAGCGTAGGGGTAGCGGGGGGCTATGAGCAGTTCTTC.

V and J are TRBV9 and TRBJ2-3, with TRBD2 identical over 10 bases. From germline, CDR1 is SGDLS and CDR2 YYNGEE. Germline trimming cut 6 bases from V and 8 bases from J; bases unmatched to any gene: 12. The CDR3 covers 15 residues. The chain's CDR3 is CASTSELAGARTQYF. CDR3 in DNA: TGTGCCAGCACCTCAGAGCTAGCGGGGGCCCGTACGCAGTATTTT.

The rearrangement links TRBV7-9 to TRBJ2-7, with 8 nucleotides matching TRBD1. Germline V gene sequence: CDR1 SEHNR, CDR2 FQNEAQ (reference sequence). The CDR3 runs to 15 residues. V trimming: 4 bases; J trimming: 3 bases; junction bases outside the gene matches: 8. DNA for the CDR3: TGTGCCAGCAGCTCCTCCGGGACAGGCTACTACGAGCAGTACTTC. Protein product: CASSSSGTGYYEQYF. The full variable domain, with the rest looked up from reference TRBV7-9 and TRBJ2-7, is DTGVSQNPRHKITKRGQNVTFRCDPISEHNRLYWYRQTLGQGPEFLTYFQNEAQLEKSRLLSDRFSAERPKGSFSTLEIQRTEQGDSAMYLCASSSSGTGYYEQYFGPGTRLTVT.

The chain combines TRBV4-1 with TRBJ1-1, with 8 bases that match TRBD1. The CDR3 spans 15 residues. J was trimmed by 1 base and V by 3 bases; bases with no gene match: 4. Germline V gives CDR1 MGHRA, CDR2 YSYEKL. The CDR3: CASSQRTGQNTEAFF. Here the CDR3 DNA reads TGCGCCAGCAGCCAGCGGACAGGGCAGAACACTGAAGCTTTCTTT.

V usage is TRBV5-4 and J usage is TRBJ2-7, with 12 bases lining up with TRBD1. V was pared by 2 bases and J by 4 bases, with 13 bases of the junction left unmatched. CDR1 is SGHNT and CDR2 is YYREEE in the germline V gene (reference sequence). This CDR3 spans 18 amino acids. CDR3 nucleotide sequence: TGTGCCAGCAGCTTCTGGGACAGGGGGCTGTGGGTCTCATACGAGCAGTACTTC. Amino acids: CASSFWDRGLWVSYEQYF. The whole variable domain, remainder taken from reference TRBV5-4 and TRBJ2-7, is ETGVTQSPTHLIKTRGQQVTLRCSSQSGHNTVSWYQQALGQGPQFIFQYYREEENGRGNFPPRFSGLQFPNYSSELNVNALELDDSALYLCASSFWDRGLWVSYEQYFGPGTRLTVT.

The rearrangement uses TRBV29-1 and TRBJ1-3; D is unclear. There are 14 residues in the CDR3. Between the trimmed V and J ends, which lost 0 bases and 0 bases, there was a span of 6 bases. Germline V CDR1 and CDR2: SQVTM, ANQGSEA. The CDR3 loop reads CSVEEANSGNTIYF. The DNA for the CDR3 is TGCAGCGTTGAAGAGGCCAACTCTGGAAACACCATATATTTT. Full variable domain (rest looked up from reference TRBV29-1 and TRBJ1-3): SAVISQKPSRDICQRGTSLTIQCQVDSQVTMMFWYRQQPGQSLTLIATANQGSEATYESGFVIDKFPISRPNLTFSTLTVSNMSPEDSSIYLCSVEEANSGNTIYFGEGSWLTVV.

The V and J genes are TRBV5-6 and TRBJ1-5; D is uncertain. The germline gives CDR1 SGHDT, CDR2 YYEEEE. This CDR3 is 14 amino acids long. Deletions cut 3 bases from V and 9 bases from J, with 16 bases between. Here the CDR3 DNA reads TGTGCCAGCAGCTGGAGTCGGCGGGGTCGGCCCCAGCATTTT. This translates into CASSWSRRGRPQHF.

V gene TRBV9 combines with J gene TRBJ1-4; the D gene is possibly TRBD1 (5 bases). The CDR3 runs 15 residues. The V and J ends lost 2 bases and 3 bases respectively, with 11 bases between them. Germline V gene lookup returns CDR1 SGDLS and CDR2 YYNGEE. The CDR3 DNA reads TGTGCCAGCAGCGTTTCAGGGCTACCTAATGAAAAACTGTTTTTT. It translates to CASSVSGLPNEKLFF. Looking up the rest from reference TRBV9 and TRBJ1-4 gives the full variable domain: DSGVTQTPKHLITATGQRVTLRCSPRSGDLSVYWYQQSLDQGLQFLIQYYNGEERAKGNILERFSAQQFPDLHSELNLSSLELGDSALYFCASSVSGLPNEKLFFGSGTQLSVL.

This chain uses TRBV7-3 with TRBJ2-2; possible D gene TRBD1, 6 bases. Germline CDR1 and CDR2: SGHTA and FQGTGA. Between the trimmed V and J ends, which lost 6 bases and 0 bases, there was a span of 14 bases. This CDR3 comprises 16 residues. DNA for the CDR3: TGTGCCAGCAGTTCGACAGGCTATACGAACACCGGGGAGCTGTTTTTT. It specifies CASSSTGYTNTGELFF.

V is TRBV5-4 and J is TRBJ1-1, with D perhaps matching TRBD1 (5 bases). Germline CDR1 SGHNT, CDR2 YYREEE (reference sequence). This CDR3 has 14 residues. The germline V and J ends were trimmed by 0 bases and 3 bases, with 9 bases remaining between them. In DNA, the CDR3 is TGTGCCAGCAGCTTGGGGGGCCGGGACACTGAAGCTTTCTTT. Protein product: CASSLGGRDTEAFF.

As DNA, the CDR3 is TGTGCCAGCAGCTCAGGGTCCCGGAGCTATGGCTACACCTTC. Its translation: CASSSGSRSYGYTF. This chain joins TRBV9 and TRBJ1-2; TRBD1 is a possible D gene (5 bases). This CDR3 has 14 amino acids. The V end was cut by 4 bases, the J end by 4 bases, with 14 bases between. Germline values: CDR1 SGDLS, CDR2 YYNGEE.

The chain recombines TRBV7-5 with TRBJ2-4; TRBD2 is taken as the D call from the table, unchecked against the DNA. TRBV7-5 is recorded as a pseudogene. CDR3 length: 11 amino acids. CDR3 protein: CARSQPGGWYF. CDR3 coding DNA: TGTGCCAGAAGCCAGCCGGGGGGTTGGTACTTC.

The V call is TRBV5-4, the J call TRBJ2-7, with D unclear. Germline V lookup: CDR1 SGHNT, CDR2 YYREEE (reference sequence). The germline V and J ends were trimmed by 2 bases and 5 bases, with 8 bases remaining between them. This CDR3 comprises 12 residues. This CDR3 is CASSLSGNEQYF. CDR3 DNA sequence: TGTGCCAGCAGCTTATCGGGTAACGAGCAGTACTTC.

The CDR3 DNA reads TGTGCCAGCAGCCAAGTTGGTGGGACACAAGAGACCCAGTACTTC. Translated, it gives CASSQVGGTQETQYF. The V gene is TRBV4-2, the J gene TRBJ2-5, with D perhaps matching TRBD1 (6 bases). The germline V gene has CDR1 LGHNA and CDR2 YNFKEQ. V was shortened by 1 base and J by 2 bases, with 11 bases between the two germline ends. The CDR3 sequence is 15 residues long.

The V call is TRBV10-3, the J call TRBJ2-6, with a weak D call TRBD1 (5 bases). With 5 bases removed from V and 0 bases from J, the gap between germline ends came to 11 bases. CDR1 is ENHRY and CDR2 is SYGVKD in the germline V gene. The CDR3 covers 16 residues. As DNA, the CDR3 is TGTGCCATCAGTAAAAGTGGGGCCTCTGGGGCCAACGTCCTGACTTTC. Its translation is CAISKSGASGANVLTF.

The chain's CDR3 is CASSGAKINEKLFF. DNA of the CDR3: TGTGCCAGCAGTGGGGCAAAGATTAATGAAAAACTGTTTTTT. This rearrangement joins TRBV28 to TRBJ1-4, with a possible D match to TRBD1 (5 bases). Trimming left V 5 bases short and J 4 bases short, with 11 bases between. The CDR3 runs 14 residues. CDR1 and CDR2 from the germline V gene are MDHEN and SYDVKM.

This chain connects TRBV18 to TRBJ2-1; 9 bases agree with TRBD2. CDR3 length equals 18 residues. Trimming at V came to 4 bases and at J to 8 bases, leaving 18 bases not matched to a gene. From germline, CDR1 is KGHSH and CDR2 LQKENI. The CDR3 region is CASSQDLKRGAAMDEQFF. The CDR3 nucleotides are TGTGCCAGCTCACAAGACCTTAAGCGGGGGGCAGCGATGGATGAGCAGTTCTTC.

The chain carries TRBV6-1 and TRBJ2-2; D remains unclear. Trimming took 6 bases from V and 4 from J, leaving 9 bases between them. This CDR3 is 13 amino acids long. CDR1 and CDR2 (germline): MNHNS, SASEGT. DNA for the CDR3: TGTGCCAGCAGCCAAAGAGCCACCGGGGAGCTGTTTTTT. It is translated as CASSQRATGELFF.

V gene TRBV9 combines with J gene TRBJ1-4; D is possibly TRBD1 (6 bases). The CDR3 is made up of 15 amino acids. Trimming cost V 0 bases and J 7 bases, with 13 bases left between them. CDR1 and CDR2 (germline): SGDLS, YYNGEE. The CDR3 sequence: CASSVAGGLGEKLFF. The CDR3 DNA reads as TGTGCCAGCAGCGTAGCGGGGGGCTTGGGTGAAAAACTGTTTTTT.

The gene calls are TRBV6-6 and TRBJ1-2; 9 bases align to TRBD1. Germline CDR1 is MNHNY and CDR2 is SVGAGI (reference sequence). The CDR3 is 13 residues long. The V segment lost 6 bases and the J segment 8 bases; nucleotides outside the gene matches: 7. In nucleotides, the CDR3 is TGTGCCAGCAGCCGACAGGGGGTGGGGGGCTACACCTTC. This translates into CASSRQGVGGYTF.